A selection of T cell receptor beta chains follows, all from one sample in a study of response to subunit inactivated influenza vaccine. One entry per CDR3 protein, called by TCRdb with MiXCR from the RT-PCR reads. The sample yields 650,000 to 700,000 distinct CDR3 sequences, 15% to 19% seen once. The sequences come from PBMCs from blood, collected about 11 days after vaccination. The receptors stem from a man aged 50-59 years who received an inactivated influenza vaccine. Both conserved end residues are trimmed from each CDR3.

v_gene: TRBV7-2
j_gene: TRBJ1-6
CDR3aa: ASSFRQGQNSPLH

v_gene: TRBV20-1
j_gene: TRBJ1-1
CDR3aa: SAAGNTEAF

v_gene: TRBV5-5
j_gene: TRBJ2-7
CDR3aa: ASSPGMSDLFEQY

v_gene: TRBV4-2
j_gene: TRBJ2-7
CDR3aa: ASSQDSSGRILNEQY

v_gene: TRBV7-8
j_gene: TRBJ2-1
CDR3aa: ASSLDRSNEQF

v_gene: TRBV20-1
j_gene: TRBJ2-2
CDR3aa: SASSGGGSGELF

v_gene: TRBV12-3/TRBV12-4
j_gene: TRBJ2-1
CDR3aa: ASSRIVNEQF

v_gene: TRBV5-1
j_gene: TRBJ1-5
CDR3aa: ASSLGVTGQPQH

v_gene: TRBV7-3
j_gene: TRBJ2-3
CDR3aa: ASSLAGNPTDTQY

v_gene: TRBV12-3/TRBV12-4
j_gene: TRBJ2-7
CDR3aa: ASSLAGQGPAYEQY

v_gene: TRBV11-2
j_gene: TRBJ2-1
CDR3aa: ASSLRAGVSSDEQF

v_gene: TRBV27
j_gene: TRBJ2-2
CDR3aa: ASTATNTGELF